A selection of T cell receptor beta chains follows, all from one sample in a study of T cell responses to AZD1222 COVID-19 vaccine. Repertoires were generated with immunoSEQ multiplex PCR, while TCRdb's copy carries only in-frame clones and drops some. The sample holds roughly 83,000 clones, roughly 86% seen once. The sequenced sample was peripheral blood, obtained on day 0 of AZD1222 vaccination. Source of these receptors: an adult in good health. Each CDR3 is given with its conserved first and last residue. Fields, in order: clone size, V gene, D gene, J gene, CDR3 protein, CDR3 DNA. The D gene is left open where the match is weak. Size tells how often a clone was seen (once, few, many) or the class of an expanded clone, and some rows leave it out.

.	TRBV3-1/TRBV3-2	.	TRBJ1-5	CASSPGTSNQPQHF	TGTGCCAGCAGTCCCGGGACCTCCAATCAGCCCCAGCATTTT
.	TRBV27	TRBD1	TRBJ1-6	CASSLRQGDSPLHF	TGTGCCAGCAGTTTACGGCAGGGGGATTCACCCCTCCACTTT
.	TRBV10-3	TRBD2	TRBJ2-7	CAISEGLAGTYEQYF	TGTGCCATCAGTGAGGGACTAGCGGGGACCTACGAGCAGTACTTC
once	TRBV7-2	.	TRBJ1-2	CASRSPSANNYGYTF	TGTGCCAGCCGCTCCCCGTCAGCCAATAACTATGGCTACACCTTC
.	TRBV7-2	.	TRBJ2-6	CASIRRVPGGGGANVLTF	TGTGCCAGCATCAGAAGGGTGCCAGGGGGAGGTGGGGCCAACGTCCTGACTTTC
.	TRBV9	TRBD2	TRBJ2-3	CASGSGLAGSDTQYF	TGTGCCAGCGGGTCGGGACTAGCGGGATCTGATACGCAGTATTTT
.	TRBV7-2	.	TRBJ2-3	CASSRGASRSTDTQYF	TGTGCCAGCAGCCGGGGCGCCTCCAGAAGCACAGATACGCAGTATTTT
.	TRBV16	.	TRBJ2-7	CASSQSRGQGSPYEQYF	TGTGCCAGCAGCCAATCGCGGGGGCAGGGGTCCCCCTACGAGCAGTACTTC
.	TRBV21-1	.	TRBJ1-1	CASSNRTEAFF	TGTGCCAGCAGCAATAGGACTGAAGCTTTCTTT
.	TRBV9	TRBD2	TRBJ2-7	CASNPSGKMNEQYF	TGTGCCAGCAACCCCAGCGGGAAGATGAACGAGCAGTACTTC
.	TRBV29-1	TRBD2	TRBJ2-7	CSVVSGGRLYEQYF	TGCAGCGTCGTTAGCGGGGGACGTCTATACGAGCAGTACTTC
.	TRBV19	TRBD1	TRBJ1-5	CASRIRSTGGAGQPQHF	TGTGCCAGTAGAATAAGGTCTACAGGGGGCGCCGGACAGCCCCAGCATTTT
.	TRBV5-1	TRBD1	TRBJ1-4	CASSRGQRDEKLFF	TGCGCCAGCAGCCGGGGACAGCGCGATGAAAAACTGTTTTTT
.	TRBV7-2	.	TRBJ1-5	CASSLERNQPQHF	TGTGCCAGCAGCTTAGAGAGAAATCAGCCCCAGCATTTT
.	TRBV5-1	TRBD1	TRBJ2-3	CASSPGQGLDTQYF	TGCGCCAGCAGCCCGGGACAGGGGTTGGATACGCAGTATTTT
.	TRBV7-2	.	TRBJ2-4	CASSSPGVESKNIQYF	TGTGCCAGCAGCTCCCCGGGGGTAGAGTCCAAAAACATTCAGTACTTC
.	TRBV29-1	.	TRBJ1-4	CSVGRAGEKLFF	TGCAGCGTTGGGCGAGCAGGTGAAAAACTGTTTTTT
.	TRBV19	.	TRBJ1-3	CASTVQRSSGNTIYF	TGTGCCAGTACGGTACAGAGGAGCTCTGGAAACACCATATATTTT
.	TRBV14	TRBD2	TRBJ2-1	CASSRLAGDYNEQFF	TGTGCCAGCAGCCGACTAGCGGGAGACTACAATGAGCAGTTCTTC
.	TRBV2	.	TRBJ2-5	CAGAGTLYQETQYF	TGTGCCGGAGCAGGGACTTTGTACCAAGAGACCCAGTACTTC
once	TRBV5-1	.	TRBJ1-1	CASSLVSGWNTEAFF	TGCGCCAGCAGCTTGGTCTCTGGGTGGAACACTGAAGCTTTCTTT
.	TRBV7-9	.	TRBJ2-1	CASSPPTGTLDNEQFF	TGTGCCAGCAGCCCACCGACGGGGACGCTGGACAATGAGCAGTTCTTC
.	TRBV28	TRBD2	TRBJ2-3	CASSLPPAGDLTETDTQYF	TGTGCCAGCAGTTTGCCCCCAGCGGGAGACTTAACGGAAACAGATACGCAGTATTTT
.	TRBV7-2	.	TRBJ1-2	CASSPDTRSSYTF	TGTGCCAGCAGCCCCGACACCCGGTCGAGCTACACCTTC
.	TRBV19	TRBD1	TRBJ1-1	CASSIAVGGQLNTEAFF	TGTGCCAGTAGTATAGCGGTCGGGGGACAGCTCAACACTGAAGCTTTCTTT
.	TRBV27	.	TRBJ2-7	CATSGAGENYEQYF	TGTGCCACCTCGGGGGCGGGGGAGAACTACGAGCAGTACTTC
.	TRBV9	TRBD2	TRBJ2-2	CASSPIGLAGGGELFF	TGTGCCAGCAGCCCGATCGGACTAGCGGGGGGCGGGGAGCTGTTTTTT
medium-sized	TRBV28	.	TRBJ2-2	CASSFGAHGRAGIGELFF	TGTGCCAGCTCCTTTGGGGCCCATGGCAGGGCGGGTATCGGGGAGCTGTTTTTT
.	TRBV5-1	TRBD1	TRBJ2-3	CASSLEWATGDGTDTQYF	TGCGCCAGCAGCTTGGAGTGGGCTACAGGGGATGGAACAGATACGCAGTATTTT
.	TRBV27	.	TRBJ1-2	CASSLEGTTDYGYTF	TGTGCCAGCAGTTTAGAGGGAACCACTGACTATGGCTACACCTTC
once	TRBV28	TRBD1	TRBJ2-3	CASSFTGTGTDTQYF	TGTGCCAGCAGTTTTACCGGGACAGGGACAGATACGCAGTATTTT
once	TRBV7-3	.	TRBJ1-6	CASSLGAGPSPLHF	TGTGCCAGCAGCTTAGGTGCGGGGCCTTCACCCCTCCACTTT
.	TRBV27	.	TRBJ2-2	CASSSPGAGELFF	TGTGCCAGCAGTTCCCCGGGGGCCGGGGAGCTGTTTTTT
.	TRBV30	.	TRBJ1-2	CAWRWGRDGYTF	TGTGCCTGGAGGTGGGGGAGGGACGGCTACACCTTC
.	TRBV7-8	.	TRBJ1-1	CASSSTGRGMNTEAFF	TGTGCCAGCAGCTCCACAGGGAGAGGGATGAACACTGAAGCTTTCTTT
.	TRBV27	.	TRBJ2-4	CASPIARMTKNIQYF	TGTGCCAGCCCCATTGCCAGGATGACCAAAAACATTCAGTACTTC
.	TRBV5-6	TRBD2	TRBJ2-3	CASSSTGTSGTGSADTQYF	TGTGCCAGCAGCTCAACCGGGACTAGCGGGACTGGGTCCGCAGATACGCAGTATTTT
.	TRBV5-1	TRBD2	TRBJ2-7	CASSSVGGISYEQYF	TGCGCCAGCAGCTCCGTGGGGGGGATCTCCTACGAGCAGTACTTC